The rows below give T cell receptor beta chains drawn from one sample of a study of T cell clones after liver transplantation. Repertoires were generated with immunoSEQ multiplex PCR, while TCRdb's copy carries only in-frame clones and drops some. The repertoire has about 58,000 clones, 70% of them found once; the top ten carry approximately 3%. Material: CD4+ T cells from blood, obtained at the approximately 16-month timepoint. The receptors derive from a human patient who received a liver transplant. Some T cells may be graft donor cells. CDR3s include the opening cysteine and the closing phenylalanine or tryptophan. Fields, in order: clone size, D gene, CDR3 length, V gene, J gene, CDR3 DNA, CDR3 protein. D genes are given only for firm matches. Rows may omit the clone size; those that give it use once, few, many or a size class.

>.|.|12|TRBV6-1|TRBJ2-3
TGTGCCACGTCGGACAGTCCAGATACGCAGTATTTT
CATSDSPDTQYF
>.|.|13|TRBV19|TRBJ1-1
TGTGCCAGTACCCTTGGGGGTAACACTGAAGCTTTCTTT
CASTLGGNTEAFF
>few|TRBD2|15|TRBV2|TRBJ2-5
TGTGCCAGCAGCCGGGGACTAGCGGGATCAGAGACCCAGTACTTC
CASSRGLAGSETQYF
>.|TRBD2|16|TRBV19|TRBJ2-3
TGTGCCAGTAGTATCCTTAGCGGGGGTACAGGAGATACGCAGTATTTT
CASSILSGGTGDTQYF
>few|TRBD2|15|TRBV27|TRBJ2-3
TGTGCCAGCAGCCGACCGGGACTAGCGCCAGATACGCAGTATTTT
CASSRPGLAPDTQYF
>.|.|17|TRBV2|TRBJ2-2
TGTGCCAGCAGTGAATTTTCTGGAGGGGCCCTCACCGGGGAGCTGTTTTTT
CASSEFSGGALTGELFF
>.|.|17|TRBV7-9|TRBJ2-3
TGTGCCAGCAGCTTAGACCTGGCACAGGGTGTTGGGGATACGCAGTATTTT
CASSLDLAQGVGDTQYF
>once|.|12|TRBV2|TRBJ1-4
TGTGCCAGCAGTGGCCTGGGCGAAAAACTGTTTTTT
CASSGLGEKLFF
>.|TRBD1|14|TRBV19|TRBJ2-2
TGTGCCAGTAGTTCCCAATCACAGGGGCGGGAGCTGTTTTTT
CASSSQSQGRELFF
>.|.|14|TRBV5-6|TRBJ1-1
TGTGCCAGCAGCTCCTACGAGGGGAGGGGGGCAGCTTTCTTT
CASSSYEGRGAAFF
>few|TRBD1|16|TRBV5-1|TRBJ2-5
TGCGCCAGCAGCTTGCGTCCGACAGGGATCCAAGAGACCCAGTACTTC
CASSLRPTGIQETQYF
>once|.|15|TRBV27|TRBJ1-1
TGTGCCAGCAGTTTATCGCCAGGGAGGAGCACTGAAGCTTTCTTT
CASSLSPGRSTEAFF
>.|TRBD2|17|TRBV5-1|TRBJ2-3
TGCGCCAGCAGCTCGGGACTAGCGGGAGGGCCTGGAGATACGCAGTATTTT
CASSSGLAGGPGDTQYF
>few|.|12|TRBV6-6|TRBJ2-1
TGTGCCAGCAGTTACGGGAACAATGAGCAGTTCTTC
CASSYGNNEQFF
>.|.|14|TRBV27|TRBJ1-1
TGTGCCAGCAGTTTAGGACCGGTGAACACTGAAGCTTTCTTT
CASSLGPVNTEAFF
>.|.|16|TRBV5-8|TRBJ1-1
TGTGCCAGCAGCTTGTCAGGGGCGGCGGGGGACACTGAAGCTTTCTTT
CASSLSGAAGDTEAFF
>.|.|14|TRBV14|TRBJ1-6
TGTGCCAGCATTGGGGGGCGAGAACATTCACCCCTCCACTTT
CASIGGREHSPLHF
>once|.|14|TRBV6-5|TRBJ1-1
TGTGCCAGCACCTCGGGTAGACGGAACACTGAAGCTTTCTTT
CASTSGRRNTEAFF
>.|.|15|TRBV14|TRBJ2-1
TGTGCCAGCAGCCAATTCATAGGGGACTACAATGAGCAGTTCTTC
CASSQFIGDYNEQFF
>.|TRBD1|16|TRBV7-6|TRBJ1-6
TGTGCCAGCAGCTTATCCCCGGACAGGGGAGGTTCACCCCTCCACTTT
CASSLSPDRGGSPLHF
>.|.|13|TRBV28|TRBJ1-5
TGTGCCAGCATGGACAGCGTACGGGGGCCCCAGCATTTT
CASMDSVRGPQHF
>.|.|14|TRBV6-1|TRBJ1-1
TGTGCCAGCAGTCGGGACAACATGAACACTGAAGCTTTCTTT
CASSRDNMNTEAFF
>.|TRBD1|19|TRBV4-3|TRBJ1-5
TGCGCCAGCAGCCAAGAATATACTGTCGGGACAGGTACCAATCAGCCCCAGCATTTT
CASSQEYTVGTGTNQPQHF
>.|.|13|TRBV30|TRBJ1-6
TGTGCCTGGAGGGACGTTTATAATTCACCCCTCCACTTT
CAWRDVYNSPLHF
>.|.|15|TRBV21-1|TRBJ2-6
TGTGCCAGCAAAAAGGGCCTCTCTGGGGCCAACGTCCTGACTTTC
CASKKGLSGANVLTF
>.|.|16|TRBV7-2|TRBJ1-5
TGTGCCAGCAGCGCCGGATCGGGTGGGGGCAATCAGCCCCAGCATTTT
CASSAGSGGGNQPQHF
>.|TRBD2|18|TRBV9|TRBJ2-1
TGTGCCAGCGGATTGACCCCGATACTAGCGGGGGGCCACAATGAGCAGTTCTTC
CASGLTPILAGGHNEQFF
>.|.|13|TRBV6-5|TRBJ2-2
TGTGCCAGCAGTCCGGATCGGACCGGGGAGCTGTTTTTT
CASSPDRTGELFF
>.|.|14|TRBV30|TRBJ1-4
TGTGCCTGGAGTGCGGGTGGAGGTAATGAAAAACTGTTTTTT
CAWSAGGGNEKLFF
>.|TRBD1|17|TRBV7-8|TRBJ1-6
TGTGCCAGCAGCTTTGGGACAGGGGGCTCCCCCTATTCACCCCTCCACTTT
CASSFGTGGSPYSPLHF
>few|.|17|TRBV5-6|TRBJ1-6
TGTGCCAGCAGCTTGTACCCGAGGGGGGCAGGGATCTCACCCCTCCACTTT
CASSLYPRGAGISPLHF
>few|TRBD1|13|TRBV11-2|TRBJ1-2
TGTGCCAGCAGCTTGGACAGGGGGCGCGGCTACACCTTC
CASSLDRGRGYTF
>.|TRBD2|16|TRBV29-1|TRBJ2-3
TGCAGCGTCAATAGGGGACTAGCGGGGCTCACAGATACGCAGTATTTT
CSVNRGLAGLTDTQYF
>once|TRBD1|17|TRBV11-3|TRBJ2-3
TGTGCCAGCAGCTTAGAAGTCCCCAGGGGGCGGACAGATACGCAGTATTTT
CASSLEVPRGRTDTQYF
>.|.|14|TRBV15|TRBJ2-7
TGTGCCACCAGCGAACAGGGAAGCTCCTACGAGCAGTACTTC
CATSEQGSSYEQYF
>few|.|15|TRBV6-1|TRBJ2-5
TGTGCCAGCAGTGGGGCCCTAGTCAGCCAAGAGACCCAGTACTTC
CASSGALVSQETQYF
>few|.|15|TRBV6-1|TRBJ2-7
TGTGCCAGCAGTGAAGCGTCAGGGAGAGCCTACGAGCAGTACTTC
CASSEASGRAYEQYF
>.|TRBD2|14|TRBV29-1|TRBJ2-1
TGCAGCACTGGACTAGCGGGAACTTTCAGTGAGCAGTTCTTC
CSTGLAGTFSEQFF
>many|TRBD2|13|TRBV19|TRBJ2-5
TGTGCCAGTTCCAGCGGGGGGATGGAGACCCAGTACTTC
CASSSGGMETQYF
>.|.|16|TRBV5-5|TRBJ1-1
TGTGCCAGCAGCCTCGGACCGACTCAATTGAACACTGAAGCTTTCTTT
CASSLGPTQLNTEAFF
>.|.|14|TRBV5-1|TRBJ1-3
TGCGCCAGCAGCCCGTGGGACTCTGGAGGCACCATATATTTT
CASSPWDSGGTIYF
>few|TRBD2|19|TRBV5-1|TRBJ2-5
TGCGCCAGCAGCGGCAGCCCTCTAGCGGGGGGAATAAACCAAGAGACCCAGTACTTC
CASSGSPLAGGINQETQYF
>once|TRBD2|15|TRBV6-4|TRBJ2-3
TGTGCCAGCAGTGAGACTAGCGGGGGCACAGATACGCAGTATTTT
CASSETSGGTDTQYF
>.|.|12|TRBV16|TRBJ2-5
TGTGCCAGCAGCCCCCCCGGAGGATCCCAGTACTTC
CASSPPGGSQYF
>.|.|13|TRBV18|TRBJ2-7
TGTGCCAGCTCACCAAGTTCCATCTACGAGCAGTACTTC
CASSPSSIYEQYF
>.|.|13|TRBV2|TRBJ1-4
TGTGCCAGCAGTGTTGGGGGTAATGAAAAACTGTTTTTT
CASSVGGNEKLFF
>few|.|14|TRBV6-1|TRBJ1-2
TGTGCCAGCAGTTCCGAGACAGGTCGCTATGGCTACACCTTC
CASSSETGRYGYTF
>.|.|13|TRBV5-4|TRBJ2-7
TGTGCCAGCAGCTTGGAAAGCTCCTACGAGCAGTACTTC
CASSLESSYEQYF
>once|TRBD1|19|TRBV27|TRBJ2-3
TGTGCCAGCAGTTCGGTACGCTTCTCCGGGACAGGGCCTACAGATACGCAGTATTTT
CASSSVRFSGTGPTDTQYF
>.|.|11|TRBV20-1|TRBJ1-1
TGCAGTGCTAGACAAGACATTGAGGCTTTCTTT
CSARQDIEAFF
>.|TRBD2|18|TRBV7-2|TRBJ2-1
TGTGCCAGCAGCGCTCCTCGACTAGCGGGGGCCTACTACAATGAGCAGTTCTTC
CASSAPRLAGAYYNEQFF
>.|.|15|TRBV6-5|TRBJ1-1
TGTGCCAGCAGGTACACGGACAGCGTGAACACTGAAGCTTTCTTT
CASRYTDSVNTEAFF
>few|.|13|TRBV14|TRBJ1-1
TGTGCCAGCAGCCAAAGAGCTTTGGCTGAAGCTTTCTTT
CASSQRALAEAFF
>.|TRBD2|13|TRBV2|TRBJ2-7
TGTGCCAGCACCGGGACTAGCGATTACGAGCAGTACTTC
CASTGTSDYEQYF
>.|TRBD1|15|TRBV4-2|TRBJ1-1
TGTGCCAGCAGCCAAGATGACAGGGGAAACACTGAAGCTTTCTTT
CASSQDDRGNTEAFF
>.|TRBD2|14|TRBV7-9|TRBJ2-1
TGTGCCAGCCCCCCGGGGGGGAGGGACAATGAGCAGTTCTTC
CASPPGGRDNEQFF
>.|TRBD1|19|TRBV19|TRBJ2-6
TGTGCCAGTAGTATAATCGGGACAGGGGGCGGAGGTGGGGCCAACGTCCTGACTTTC
CASSIIGTGGGGGANVLTF
>few|.|14|TRBV11-2|TRBJ1-5
TGTGCCAGCAGCCAAGACCGGGACGGCATGCCCCAGCATTTT
CASSQDRDGMPQHF
>.|TRBD2|18|TRBV11-2|TRBJ2-3
TGTGCCAGCAGCCCCCGGGGGAGTAGCGGGAGAATCACAGATACGCAGTATTTT
CASSPRGSSGRITDTQYF
>.|.|14|TRBV2|TRBJ1-5
TGTGCCAGCCAAAACTCAGTTGCCAATCAGCCCCAGCATTTT
CASQNSVANQPQHF